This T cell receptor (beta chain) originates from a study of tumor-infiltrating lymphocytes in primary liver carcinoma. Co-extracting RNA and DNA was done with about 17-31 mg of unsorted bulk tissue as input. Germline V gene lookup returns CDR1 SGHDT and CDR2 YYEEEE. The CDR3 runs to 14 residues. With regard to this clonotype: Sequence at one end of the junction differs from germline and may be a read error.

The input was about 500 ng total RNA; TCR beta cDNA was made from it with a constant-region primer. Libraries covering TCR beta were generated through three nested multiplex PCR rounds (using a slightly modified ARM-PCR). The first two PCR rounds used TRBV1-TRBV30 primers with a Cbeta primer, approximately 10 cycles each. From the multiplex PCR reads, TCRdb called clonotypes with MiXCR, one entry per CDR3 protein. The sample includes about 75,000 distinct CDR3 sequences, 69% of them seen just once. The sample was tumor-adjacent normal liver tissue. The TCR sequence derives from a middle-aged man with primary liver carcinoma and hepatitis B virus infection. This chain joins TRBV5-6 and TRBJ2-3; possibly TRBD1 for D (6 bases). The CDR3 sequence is CTSSLQGTTDTQYF. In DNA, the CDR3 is TGTACCAGCAGCTTGCAGGGGACAACAGATACGCAGTATTTT.